This T cell receptor beta chain was profiled in a study of T-cell reconstitution after alpha-beta-depleted transplantation in children (dated by TCRdb to the mid-2010s). In the study overall: Using TCR repertoire profiling, the study quantitatively followed how T-cell immune reconstitution unfolded in children after TCRalphabeta/CD19-depleted allogeneic hematopoietic cell transplantation.

This clonotype has just a few counts. What this receptor recognizes is not known. No clone much larger than this one lies a single base away; base qualities are absent. Broader findings and caveats from the paper: The apparently early recovery of alphabetaT-cell counts about two months after transplant reportedly depended on only several hundred rapidly expanded clones that came from non-depleted graft cells. In some patients, the high TCRbeta diversity seen at day 60 was put down to recipient T cells and intrathymic progenitors that had survived conditioning. Over the following months the frequencies of hyperexpanded clones went down, and after one year T-cell counts and TCRbeta diversity were mostly credited to newly produced T cells.

Libraries were built with PCR. The run used an Illumina HiSeq 2500. TCR library preparation used molecular barcoding, with unique molecular identifiers applied to normalize quantification of the TCRbeta repertoire. The raw public reads went through TCRdb reprocessing: fastp at Q25, MiXCR clone calling, in-frame beta chains kept. Entries are consolidated by CDR3 protein sequence, retaining the most common genes and DNA. The sample records fewer than 700,000 distinct CDR3 sequences, about an eighth of which are singletons. In total, the top ten clones hold around 2% of the sample. The junction carries 15 bases between V and J, which are trimmed by 1 base and 0 bases respectively. Inclusive of the bounding cysteine and phenylalanine, the CDR3 is 17 residues long. Only the CDR3 DNA stays, 51 bases, in frame from base 1. Reading the germline V gene gives CDR1 SGHTA and CDR2 FQGNSA. The treatment or condition tag for this specimen amounts to: allogeneic hematopoietic cell transplantation with graft depleted of TCRalphabeta T cells and CD19 B cells. The children who served as transplant recipients had been given grafts of TCRalphabeta/CD19-depleted allogeneic hematopoietic cells.

The specimen comprised PBMCs, mostly from graft donor cells, sampled 360 days after TCRalphabeta/CD19-depleted stem cell transplant. The TCR sequence derives from a male patient under 18 who had a stem cell transplant for acute myeloid leukemia, so the T cells may come from the graft donor. The receptor chain draws on TRBV7-2 and TRBJ2-5, with TRBD2 perhaps the D gene, on 5 matching bases. The DNA sequence follows: TGTGCCAGCAGCTTAGGTGGACTTTTCTCGTACCAAGAGACCCAGTACTTC. Its protein product is CASSLGGLFSYQETQYF.